This T cell receptor beta chain was observed in a study of control samples from healthy donors and cancer patients. V lost 3 bases and J lost 8; bases outside the gene matches: 5. This CDR3 region has 14 residues. Germline V lookup: CDR1 LNHDA, CDR2 SQIVND (reference sequence). Some clones are missing from TCRdb's copy, which holds only in-frame ones; the method was immunoSEQ multiplex PCR. The table lists 40,000 to 45,000 clones, around 75% of them singletons. The chain employs TRBV19 and TRBJ2-1; 9 bases align to TRBD1. Sequenced material: formalin-fixed, paraffin-embedded tissue. The TCR sequence derives from a male donor with melanoma. CDR3: CASSISDRGYEQFF. In DNA, the CDR3 is TGTGCCAGTAGTATTTCGGACAGGGGTTATGAGCAGTTCTTC. Variable domain in full (rest from reference TRBV19 and TRBJ2-1): DGGITQSPKYLFRKEGQNVTLSCEQNLNHDAMYWYRQDPGQGLRLIYYSQIVNDFQKGDIAEGYSVSREKKESFPLTVTSAQKNPTAFYLCASSISDRGYEQFFGPGTRLTVL.